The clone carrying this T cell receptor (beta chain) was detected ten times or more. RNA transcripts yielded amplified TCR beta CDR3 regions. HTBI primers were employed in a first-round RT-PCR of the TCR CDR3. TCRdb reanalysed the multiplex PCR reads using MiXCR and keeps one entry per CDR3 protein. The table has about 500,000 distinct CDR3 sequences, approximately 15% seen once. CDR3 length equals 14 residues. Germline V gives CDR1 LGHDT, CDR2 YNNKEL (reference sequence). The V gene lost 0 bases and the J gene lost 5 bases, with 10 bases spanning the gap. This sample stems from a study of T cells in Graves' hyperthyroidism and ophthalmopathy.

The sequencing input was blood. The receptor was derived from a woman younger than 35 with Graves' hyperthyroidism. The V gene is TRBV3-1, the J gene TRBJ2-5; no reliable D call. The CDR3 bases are TGTGCCAGCAGCCAAGATTCAAGCTCGGAGACCCAGTACTTC. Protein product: CASSQDSSSETQYF.